The rows below give T cell receptor beta chains drawn from one sample of a study of CD8 T cells in ankylosing spondylitis. TCRdb used MiXCR to reprocess the 5' RACE reads, holding one entry per CDR3 protein. This sample has 400,000 or so distinct CDR3 sequences, with roughly a quarter found just once. The sample consisted of blood, either unsorted or a sorted T cell fraction (not recorded which). The receptors derive from a male donor with ankylosing spondylitis. Both conserved end residues are part of each CDR3. A D gene is named only where the DNA matches it firmly. Clone size, where shown, is once, few, many, or a class for clones that have expanded.

TRBJ2-3	once	TRBD1	TRBV18	CASSLSLDRGRRDTQYF	TGTGCCAGCTCACTATCTCTTGACAGGGGGCGAAGAGATACGCAGTATTTT
TRBJ2-7	.	.	TRBV5-1	CASSYTFTYEQYF	TGCGCCAGCAGCTATACTTTTACCTACGAGCAGTACTTC
TRBJ1-2	.	.	TRBV7-7	CVLRGQDGYTF	TGTGTACTAAGGGGCCAAGATGGCTACACCTTC
TRBJ2-2	.	TRBD2	TRBV6-5	CASSPSGRASGELFF	TGTGCCAGCAGTCCGAGCGGGAGGGCGTCCGGGGAGCTGTTTTTT
TRBJ2-7	.	.	TRBV30	CAFSDAYEQYF	TGTGCCTTTTCGGACGCCTACGAGCAGTACTTC
TRBJ2-3	.	.	TRBV11-2	CASSSEGDSTDTQYF	TGTGCCAGCAGCTCCGAAGGGGACAGCACAGATACGCAGTATTTT
TRBJ2-5	few	TRBD2	TRBV30	CAWSEGLRETQYF	TGTGCCTGGAGCGAGGGACTACGGGAGACCCAGTACTTC
TRBJ2-3	.	.	TRBV5-6	CASSPVVESYRTDTQYF	TGTGCCAGCAGCCCTGTGGTGGAGTCCTACCGCACAGATACGCAGTATTTT
TRBJ2-5	.	TRBD2	TRBV5-6	CASSTGLEQETQYF	TGTGCCAGCAGCACGGGACTAGAACAAGAGACCCAGTACTTC
TRBJ1-2	.	.	TRBV4-1	CASSQDIPRFYGYTF	TGCGCCAGCAGCCAAGATATTCCCCGGTTCTATGGCTACACCTTC
TRBJ1-2	.	TRBD1	TRBV5-1	CASSPGGIDGYTF	TGCGCCAGCAGCCCAGGGGGGATCGATGGCTACACCTTC
TRBJ1-1	.	.	TRBV5-5	CASSASPGFNTEAFF	TGTGCCAGCAGCGCCTCGCCCGGATTCAACACTGAAGCTTTCTTT
TRBJ1-1	.	TRBD1	TRBV10-3	CAISEFDRGRTEAFF	TGTGCCATCAGTGAATTTGACAGGGGTAGAACTGAAGCTTTCTTT
TRBJ2-7	.	TRBD1	TRBV5-6	CASRWKTGLNEQYF	TGTGCCAGCAGGTGGAAGACAGGGCTGAACGAGCAGTACTTC
TRBJ2-7	.	TRBD2	TRBV30	CASSGTSSYEQYF	TGTGCCTCAAGCGGGACGAGCTCCTACGAGCAGTACTTC
TRBJ2-7	few	TRBD2	TRBV29-1	CSVKGASGSGYEQYF	TGCAGCGTAAAAGGGGCTAGCGGGAGCGGCTACGAGCAGTACTTC
TRBJ2-7	.	.	TRBV7-9	CASSPGLPGGSYEQYF	TGTGCCAGCAGCCCCGGACTGCCCGGAGGATCCTACGAGCAGTACTTC
TRBJ1-6	few	TRBD1	TRBV5-1	CASERGQGSSPLHF	TGCGCCAGCGAACGGGGACAGGGGAGTTCACCCCTCCACTTT
TRBJ2-1	.	.	TRBV11-2	CASSPEVSGSYNEQFF	TGTGCCAGCAGCCCCGAGGTATCAGGCTCCTACAATGAGCAGTTCTTC
TRBJ2-3	.	.	TRBV12-3/TRBV12-4	CASRGTRHTDTQYF	TGTGCCAGCAGGGGGACCCGGCATACAGATACGCAGTATTTT
TRBJ2-3	.	.	TRBV12-3/TRBV12-4	CASRDSGLLNTDTQYF	TGTGCCAGCAGGGATTCTGGACTACTGAACACAGATACGCAGTATTTT
TRBJ2-5	few	.	TRBV12-5	CASAPGWETQYF	TGTGCTAGTGCTCCCGGTTGGGAGACCCAGTACTTC
TRBJ2-3	.	.	TRBV7-7	CASSLRGKSDTQYF	TGTGCCAGCAGCTTACGAGGGAAGTCAGATACGCAGTATTTT
TRBJ1-1	few	TRBD1	TRBV20-1	CSANPGQSNTEAFF	TGCAGTGCTAACCCGGGACAGTCGAACACTGAAGCTTTCTTT
TRBJ2-3	.	.	TRBV19	CASSIVAGTQYF	TGTGCCAGTAGTATCGTCGCGGGTACGCAGTATTTT
TRBJ1-4	once	TRBD1	TRBV18	CASSPMTGGDRADEKLFF	TGTGCCAGCTCACCCATGACAGGGGGCGATCGCGCGGATGAAAAACTGTTTTTT
TRBJ2-3	.	.	TRBV11-3	CASSLGGRKSDTQYF	TGTGCCAGCAGCTTAGGTGGCAGGAAGTCCGATACGCAGTATTTT
TRBJ1-2	.	.	TRBV11-2	CASSPNPGNYGYTF	TGTGCCAGCAGCCCAAACCCAGGGAACTATGGCTACACCTTC
TRBJ2-7	few	TRBD1	TRBV20-1	CSAREGTGVSEQYF	TGCAGTGCTAGAGAGGGGACAGGGGTTTCCGAGCAGTACTTC
TRBJ2-3	once	TRBD1	TRBV11-2	CASSFGDRVTDTQYF	TGTGCCAGCAGCTTCGGTGACAGGGTCACAGATACGCAGTATTTT
TRBJ2-3	few	.	TRBV3-1	CASSQIGGISTDTQYF	TGTGCCAGCAGCCAAATCGGCGGAATCAGCACAGATACGCAGTATTTT
TRBJ2-3	.	.	TRBV2	CASSEELTTQYF	TGTGCCAGCAGTGAGGAACTCACTACGCAGTATTTT
TRBJ2-1	few	.	TRBV9	CASRPLIEYNEQFF	TGTGCCAGCAGGCCTCTGATAGAGTACAATGAGCAGTTCTTC
TRBJ2-1	few	TRBD2	TRBV7-8	CAILAGAAYNEQFF	TGTGCCATCTTGGCGGGAGCCGCCTACAATGAGCAGTTCTTC
TRBJ2-1	.	.	TRBV5-1	CASSDQGSTYNEQFF	TGCGCCAGCAGCGATCAGGGTTCTACCTACAATGAGCAGTTCTTC
TRBJ1-4	many	TRBD1	TRBV11-2	CASSRRRDRTNEKLFF	TGTGCCAGCAGCCGCCGGCGGGACAGAACTAATGAAAAACTGTTTTTT
TRBJ2-5	.	.	TRBV5-1	CASSLRDTQETQYF	TGCGCCAGCAGCTTGCGAGATACCCAAGAGACCCAGTACTTC
TRBJ2-1	few	.	TRBV10-1	CASSEMGRQFF	TGCGCCAGCAGTGAGATGGGTAGGCAGTTCTTC
TRBJ2-7	.	.	TRBV3-1	CASSQDFGLIYEQYF	TGTGCCAGCAGCCAAGATTTCGGCCTAATCTACGAGCAGTACTTC
TRBJ2-2	.	.	TRBV29-1	CSVRPNPPYSTGELFF	TGCAGCGTTCGACCAAACCCACCTTATAGCACCGGGGAGCTGTTTTTT
TRBJ2-2	few	TRBD1	TRBV15	CATSRPQGLSYLSGELFF	TGTGCCACCAGCAGACCACAGGGGTTAAGTTACCTGTCAGGGGAGCTGTTTTTT
TRBJ2-1	.	TRBD2	TRBV3-1	CASSPIAGVQFF	TGTGCCAGCAGCCCGATTGCGGGGGTGCAGTTCTTC
TRBJ1-1	few	TRBD1	TRBV20-1	CSVAGQGGTEAFF	TGCAGTGTCGCGGGACAGGGTGGCACTGAAGCTTTCTTT
TRBJ2-1	.	.	TRBV12-3/TRBV12-4	CASSPSQVNNEQFF	TGTGCCAGCAGCCCATCACAGGTTAACAATGAGCAGTTCTTC
TRBJ2-5	few	.	TRBV5-1	CASSSGLNRETQYF	TGCGCCAGCAGCTCGGGGCTGAATCGAGAGACCCAGTACTTC
TRBJ2-1	many	.	TRBV7-8	CATGYNEQFF	TGTGCCACAGGGTACAATGAGCAGTTCTTC
TRBJ1-3	few	.	TRBV25-1	CASSELTGTGNTIYF	TGTGCCAGCAGTGAACTCACAGGAACTGGAAACACCATATATTTT
TRBJ1-4	few	.	TRBV25-1	CASSGRGVHEKLFF	TGTGCCAGCAGTGGCAGGGGTGTTCATGAAAAACTGTTTTTT
TRBJ1-5	.	.	TRBV28	CASRTGDGDSNQPQHF	TGTGCCAGCAGGACTGGGGACGGTGATAGCAATCAGCCCCAGCATTTT
TRBJ1-5	.	.	TRBV2	CASSVRETAYNQPQHF	TGTGCCAGCAGTGTTAGGGAGACAGCATACAATCAGCCCCAGCATTTT
TRBJ2-1	many	.	TRBV12-3/TRBV12-4	CASSLARGNEQFF	TGTGCCAGCAGTTTAGCCAGGGGCAATGAGCAGTTCTTC
TRBJ2-3	few	.	TRBV12-5	CASGLGLSTDTQYF	TGTGCTAGTGGTCTGGGACTTAGCACAGATACGCAGTATTTT
TRBJ1-2	.	TRBD1	TRBV7-2	CASSFDRDYGYTF	TGTGCCAGCAGCTTCGACAGGGACTATGGCTACACCTTC
TRBJ1-6	few	TRBD1	TRBV7-9	CASDRGDSPLHF	TGTGCCAGCGACAGGGGAGATTCACCCCTCCACTTT
TRBJ1-2	few	TRBD1	TRBV18	CASSRGQGEGYTF	TGTGCCAGCTCACGAGGACAGGGAGAGGGCTACACCTTC
TRBJ2-1	few	.	TRBV11-2	CASSSRQLHNEQFF	TGTGCCAGCAGCTCCAGACAGCTACACAATGAGCAGTTCTTC
TRBJ2-3	.	.	TRBV15	CATSGPLGNTQYF	TGTGCCACCAGCGGGCCCCTTGGGAATACGCAGTATTTT
TRBJ2-3	.	.	TRBV20-1	CSASPMRGGDTQYF	TGCAGTGCTAGTCCCATGAGGGGGGGTGATACGCAGTATTTT